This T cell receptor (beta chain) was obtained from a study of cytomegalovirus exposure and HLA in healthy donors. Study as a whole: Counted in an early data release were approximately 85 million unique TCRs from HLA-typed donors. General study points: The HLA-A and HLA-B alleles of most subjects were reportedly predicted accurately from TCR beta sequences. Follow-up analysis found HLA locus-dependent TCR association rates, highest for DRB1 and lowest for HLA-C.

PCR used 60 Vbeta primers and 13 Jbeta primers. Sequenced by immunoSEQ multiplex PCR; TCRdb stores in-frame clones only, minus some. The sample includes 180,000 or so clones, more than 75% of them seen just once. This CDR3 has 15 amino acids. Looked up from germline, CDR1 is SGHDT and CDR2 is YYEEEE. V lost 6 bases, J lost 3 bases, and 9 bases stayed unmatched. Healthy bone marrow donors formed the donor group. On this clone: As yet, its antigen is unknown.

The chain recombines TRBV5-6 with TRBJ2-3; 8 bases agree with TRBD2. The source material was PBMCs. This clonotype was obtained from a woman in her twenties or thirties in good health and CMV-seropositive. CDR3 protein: CASTRWRGETDTQYF. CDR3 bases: TGTGCCAGCACCAGGTGGCGGGGGGAGACAGATACGCAGTATTTT.